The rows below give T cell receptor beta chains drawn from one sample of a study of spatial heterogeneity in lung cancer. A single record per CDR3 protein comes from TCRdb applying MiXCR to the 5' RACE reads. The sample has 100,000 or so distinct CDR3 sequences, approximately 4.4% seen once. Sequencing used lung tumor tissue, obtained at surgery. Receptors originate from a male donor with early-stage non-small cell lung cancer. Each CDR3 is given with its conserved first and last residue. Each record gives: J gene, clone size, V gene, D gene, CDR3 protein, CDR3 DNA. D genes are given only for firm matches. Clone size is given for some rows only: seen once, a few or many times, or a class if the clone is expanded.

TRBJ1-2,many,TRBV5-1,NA,CASGDGFGYTF,TGCGCCAGTGGGGACGGATTTGGCTACACCTTC
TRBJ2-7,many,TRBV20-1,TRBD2,CSARSGWRENYEQYF,TGCAGTGCTAGAAGTGGTTGGCGGGAGAACTACGAGCAGTACTTC
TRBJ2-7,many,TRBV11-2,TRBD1,CASSWDRVNNEQYF,TGTGCCAGCAGCTGGGACAGGGTTAATAACGAGCAGTACTTC
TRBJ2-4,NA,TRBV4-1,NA,CASSQTTPGAKNIQYF,TGCGCCAGCAGCCAGACCACCCCCGGGGCGAAAAACATTCAGTACTTC
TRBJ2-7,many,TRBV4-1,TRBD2,CASSQPSGRFYEQYF,TGCGCCAGCAGCCAACCTAGCGGGAGATTTTACGAGCAGTACTTC
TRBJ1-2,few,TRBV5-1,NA,CASSFGAGGGVYGYTF,TGCGCCAGCAGCTTTGGGGCTGGCGGAGGAGTCTATGGCTACACCTTC
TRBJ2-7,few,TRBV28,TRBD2,CASRYTSGRASNEQYF,TGTGCCAGCAGGTATACTAGCGGGAGGGCCTCCAACGAGCAGTACTTC
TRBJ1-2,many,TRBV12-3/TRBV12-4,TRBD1,CASSRETGEHNPHGYGYTF,TGTGCCAGCAGTCGCGAGACAGGGGAACACAACCCTCATGGCTATGGCTACACCTTC
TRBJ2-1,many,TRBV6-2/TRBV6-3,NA,CASSYVGGNEQFF,TGTGCCAGCAGTTACGTTGGAGGGAATGAGCAGTTCTTC
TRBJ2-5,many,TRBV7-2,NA,CASSLIGEGGETQYF,TGTGCCAGCAGCTTAATAGGAGAAGGAGGGGAGACCCAGTACTTC